The text below deals with one TCR beta chain. The entry originates in a study of memory CD4+ T cells and cytomegalovirus serostatus. The CDR3 loop spans 17 amino acids. The germline V gene has CDR1 SGHVS and CDR2 FNYEAQ. The germline V and J ends were trimmed by 6 bases and 3 bases, with 20 bases remaining between them. Some clones are missing from TCRdb's copy, which holds only in-frame ones; the method was immunoSEQ multiplex PCR. This sample has about 57,000 clones, with less than 80% found just once. Single viable CD3+CD4+CD8-CD45RO+ cells were sorted as the memory CD4+ T cells. The source is an adult in good health and CMV-seronegative. Sequencing was carried out using memory CD4+ T cells from blood. The chain employs TRBV7-6 and TRBJ2-2; possibly TRBD2 for D (5 bases). CDR3 residues: CASSTGSGITYTGELFF. The CDR3 DNA reads TGTGCCAGCAGTACGGGTTCGGGAATAACTTACACCGGGGAGCTGTTTTTT. Together with reference TRBV7-6 and TRBJ2-2, the CDR3 gives the full variable domain: GAGVSQSPRYKVTKRGQDVALRCDPISGHVSLYWYRQALGQGPEFLTYFNYEAQQDKSGLPNDRFSAERPEGSISTLTIQRTEQRDSAMYRCASSTGSGITYTGELFFGEGSRLTVL.